Included here is one T cell receptor (beta chain) sequence, with context. No antigen is known for it. Profiling relied on immunoSEQ multiplex PCR, and the TCRdb table lists in-frame clones only, not all of them. The table records 300,000 to 400,000 clones, around 84% of them present only once. The sample originates from a study of Ad26.COV2.S vaccination and SARS-CoV-2 variants. The germline CDR1 and CDR2 sequences are SQVTM and ANQGSEA. The V end lost 8 bases, the J end lost 4 bases, and 8 bases lay between the germline ends. The CDR3 sequence is 10 residues long. Treatment meaning: over 15 received Ad26.COV2.S at low or high dose, single or two shots; about five received placebo; per-sample allocation not given. Collection of the samples took place on day 63 after the first injection of vaccine or placebo. The study, taken as a whole, reports: Across vaccine and placebo recipients, the breadth of non-spike TCRs was similar.

This specimen consisted of peripheral blood, obtained in a trial of Ad26.COV2.S vaccine versus placebo. V gene TRBV29-1 combines with J gene TRBJ1-2; D is uncertain. The TCR comes from a person aged 18-60 years who received the Ad26.COV2.S COVID-19 vaccine or a placebo. CDR3 bases: TGCAGCCCACTCACCTATGGCTACACCTTC. As protein: CSPLTYGYTF.